The rows below give T cell receptor beta chains drawn from one sample of a study of Ad26.COV2.S vaccination and SARS-CoV-2 variants. The data were produced by immunoSEQ multiplex PCR, yet TCRdb's version contains in-frame clones alone and is incomplete. The data show 500,000 or so clones, around nine tenths seen once. The sequenced sample was peripheral blood, obtained in a trial of Ad26.COV2.S vaccine versus placebo. The receptor set was obtained from a person between 18 and 60 years old who received the Ad26.COV2.S COVID-19 vaccine or a placebo. CDR3s include the opening cysteine and the closing phenylalanine or tryptophan. A D gene is named only where the DNA matches it firmly. Clone size is stated in some rows and not others, as once, few, many or a class when expanded.

j_gene,v_gene,abundance,d_gene,CDR3aa,CDR3nt
TRBJ1-3,TRBV19,-,-,CASSIATGNTIYF,TGTGCCAGTAGTATCGCAACGGGAAACACCATATATTTT
TRBJ1-5,TRBV15,-,-,CATRRGQSYSNQPQHF,TGTGCCACCAGAAGAGGACAGTCCTATAGCAATCAGCCCCAGCATTTT
TRBJ2-5,TRBV19,-,-,CASSSSRMRGETQYF,TGTGCCAGTAGCTCCTCCAGGATGCGCGGGGAGACCCAGTACTTC
TRBJ2-2,TRBV9,-,TRBD1,CASSPRTGGIWELFF,TGTGCCAGCAGCCCCCGGACAGGGGGAATATGGGAGCTGTTTTTT
TRBJ2-5,TRBV18,-,-,CASSRTGVPETQYF,TGTGCCAGCTCACGGACGGGAGTCCCAGAGACCCAGTACTTC
TRBJ2-7,TRBV6-5,-,-,CASISYYEQYF,TGTGCCAGCATAAGCTACTACGAGCAGTACTTC
TRBJ2-2,TRBV24-1,-,-,CATSDPSGWPGAGELFF,TGTGCCACCAGTGACCCCAGCGGGTGGCCAGGCGCCGGGGAGCTGTTTTTT
TRBJ2-1,TRBV7-2,-,-,CASSGGRILRGEQFF,TGTGCCAGCAGCGGAGGACGGATCCTGCGGGGTGAGCAGTTCTTC
TRBJ2-7,TRBV21-1,-,-,CASSYQAGVTYEQYF,TGTGCCAGCAGTTACCAAGCGGGAGTTACCTACGAGCAGTACTTC
TRBJ2-7,TRBV7-2,-,TRBD2,CASSLEGLANHEQYF,TGTGCCAGCAGCTTAGAGGGACTAGCGAATCACGAGCAGTACTTC
TRBJ1-5,TRBV18,-,-,CASSRGTGINQPQHF,TGTGCCAGCTCAAGGGGGACGGGTATCAATCAGCCCCAGCATTTT
TRBJ2-2,TRBV7-8,once,-,CASSLRLANTGELFF,TGTGCCAGCAGCTTAAGACTAGCGAACACCGGGGAGCTGTTTTTT